Listed below are T cell receptor beta chains from one sample, sequenced in a study of T cell repertoires in cytomegalovirus infection. TCRdb re-analysed the reads in MiXCR, keeping a single row per CDR3 protein. This sample has about 450,000 distinct CDR3 sequences; approximately 32% occur once, and the top ten carry around 13%. Sequencing was carried out using PBMCs. The receptors were sampled from a human donor in good health (CMV status not recorded). Some clones in this sample may be carry-over from other donors' samples. CDR3s include the opening cysteine and the closing phenylalanine or tryptophan. D genes are given only for firm matches.

CDR3	length	D	V
CASSSTTGQAYYGYTF	16	TRBD1	TRBV7-9
CASTLEDRDHEQYF	14	TRBD1	TRBV2
CASSSTDYEQYF	12	.	TRBV7-8
CASSSLQGTTEAFF	14	.	TRBV7-8
CASSYRGGEQYF	12	.	TRBV6-6
CASSDYYSYNEQFF	14	.	TRBV6-6
CATSVSGTGYQPQHF	15	TRBD1	TRBV24-1
CASSFAIRDEKLFF	14	.	TRBV12-3/TRBV12-4
CASSRDRVSEQYF	13	TRBD1	TRBV12-3/TRBV12-4
CASSPDGLEAFF	12	.	TRBV5-1
CASSQVGTAQETQYF	15	TRBD1	TRBV4-1
CASSMSRTGVGTEAFF	16	TRBD1	TRBV19
CSAKGWEYGYTF	12	.	TRBV20-1
CASSFQVGSYEQYF	14	.	TRBV7-2
CASRVGQGGLIEAFF	15	TRBD1	TRBV5-1
CATSERGLAGYKNEQFF	17	TRBD2	TRBV24-1
CASNSLGTGDNGETQYF	17	TRBD1	TRBV7-9
CASTPRRGGTDTQYF	15	.	TRBV6-1
CASSLVQNSPLHF	13	.	TRBV12-3/TRBV12-4
CASSLEGYTQYF	12	.	TRBV7-9
CASSLSVFTDTQYF	14	.	TRBV27
CASSFSREAFF	11	.	TRBV28
CASSSGESKYEQYF	14	.	TRBV7-8
CASSYGRRGGPQHF	14	.	TRBV6-5
CSARDFSRGQETQYF	15	.	TRBV20-1
CASSIARRGRTTADTQYF	18	.	TRBV19
CASSEAISSGNTIYF	15	.	TRBV2
CASSTPAVRGTDTQYF	16	.	TRBV7-8
CASSRETGLMNEKLFF	16	.	TRBV12-3/TRBV12-4
CASSPGLAGGSPDTQYF	17	TRBD2	TRBV7-6
CASSQEDSSYNSPLHF	16	.	TRBV4-1
CASSFPGHSRKEQFF	15	.	TRBV7-3
CASRQGGGTGELFF	14	.	TRBV7-2
CASKPGGGSNQPQHF	15	.	TRBV19
CASSLIRGRVINYGYTF	17	.	TRBV7-3
CASSLLLTDQETQYF	15	.	TRBV7-3
CASSERTEASEQYF	14	.	TRBV6-1
CASSKTGGDEQYF	13	TRBD1	TRBV19
CASSPTATGDTDTQYF	16	TRBD1	TRBV18
CASSQQNTQYF	11	.	TRBV27